This T cell receptor beta chain was recorded in a study of CD8+ T cells in alopecia areata. General study results and limits: Scalp samples also contribute reads from the resident alphabeta T cells found in normal skin.

A note on this clone: The antigen remains undetermined.

V was cut by 0 bases and J by 1 base, with 9 bases left in between. This CDR3 spans 15 amino acids. RNA extraction was followed by reverse transcription into cDNA, which acted as the sequencing template. TCRdb's table, derived via immunoSEQ multiplex PCR, lists solely in-frame clones and lacks some. The sample lists roughly 250,000 clones; roughly two thirds were seen once. This clonotype was obtained from a human donor with alopecia areata. The specimen was CD4+ T cells sorted from blood, collected at week 0. The chain has TRBV23-1 and TRBJ2-5; weak D call: TRBD1 (6 bases). TRBV23-1 is placed among ORFs of uncertain function. In nucleotides, the CDR3 is TGCGCCAGCAGTCAATCTCGGACAGCCCAAGAGACCCAGTACTTC. It codes for CASSQSRTAQETQYF.